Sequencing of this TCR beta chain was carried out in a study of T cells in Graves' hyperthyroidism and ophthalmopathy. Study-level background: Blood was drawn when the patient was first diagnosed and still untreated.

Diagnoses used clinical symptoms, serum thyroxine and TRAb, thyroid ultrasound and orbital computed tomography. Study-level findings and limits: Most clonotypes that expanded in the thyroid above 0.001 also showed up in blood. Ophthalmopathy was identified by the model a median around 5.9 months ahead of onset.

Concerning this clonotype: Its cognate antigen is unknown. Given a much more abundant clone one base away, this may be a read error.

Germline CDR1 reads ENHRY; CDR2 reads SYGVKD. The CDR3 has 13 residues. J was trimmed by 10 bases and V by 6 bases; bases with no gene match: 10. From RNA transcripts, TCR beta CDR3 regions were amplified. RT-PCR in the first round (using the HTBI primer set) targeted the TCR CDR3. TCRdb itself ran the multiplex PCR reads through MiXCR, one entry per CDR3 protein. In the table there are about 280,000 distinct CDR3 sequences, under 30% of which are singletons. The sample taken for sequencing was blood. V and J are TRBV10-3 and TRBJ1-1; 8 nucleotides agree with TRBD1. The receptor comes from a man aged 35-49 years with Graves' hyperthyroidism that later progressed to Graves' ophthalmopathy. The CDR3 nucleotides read TGTGCCATCAGGGACAGGGTTTGGGCTGGAGCTTTCTTT. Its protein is CAIRDRVWAGAFF.